This T cell receptor (beta chain) was identified in a study of neurological immune-mediated disorders. Across the whole study: Of the multiple sclerosis patients, approximately 35 in total, around 31 were relapsing-remitting and 3 were secondary progressive. Points from the study as a whole: The authors found no clinical or MRI feature associated with the multiple sclerosis repertoire cluster.

5'RACE with 10-nucleotide random UMIs produced the cDNA. From the 5' RACE reads, TCRdb called clonotypes with MiXCR, one entry per CDR3 protein. The sample records 90,000 to 100,000 distinct CDR3 sequences, around 3.3% being singletons. This clonotype was recorded many times. Antigen: not known. The V end was cut by 4 bases, the J end by 4 bases, with 19 bases between. This CDR3 contains 16 residues. Per the germline V gene, CDR1 is LGHNA and CDR2 is YNFKEQ. This TCR came from a woman younger than 30 with multiple sclerosis. This sequence joins TRBV4-2 and TRBJ1-1; a possible D gene is TRBD1 (6 bases). The sample taken for sequencing was PBMCs. CDR3 sequence: CASSPSVQGFGTEAFF. In DNA, the CDR3 is TGTGCCAGCAGCCCTAGCGTACAGGGCTTTGGCACTGAAGCTTTCTTT.